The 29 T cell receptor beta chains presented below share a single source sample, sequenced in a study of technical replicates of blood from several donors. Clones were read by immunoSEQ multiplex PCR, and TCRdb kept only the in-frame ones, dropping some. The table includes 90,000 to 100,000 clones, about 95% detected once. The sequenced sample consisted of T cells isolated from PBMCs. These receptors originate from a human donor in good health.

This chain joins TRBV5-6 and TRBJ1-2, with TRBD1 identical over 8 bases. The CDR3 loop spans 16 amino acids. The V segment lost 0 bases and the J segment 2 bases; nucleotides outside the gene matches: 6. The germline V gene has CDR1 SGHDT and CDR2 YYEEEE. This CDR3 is CASSLGGTGLNYGYTF. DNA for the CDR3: TGTGCCAGCAGCTTGGGAGGGACAGGTTTAAACTATGGCTACACCTTC.

CDR3 sequence: CASMAGGFAEQFF. CDR3 in DNA: TGTGCCAGCATGGCGGGAGGCTTTGCTGAGCAGTTCTTC. The chain links TRBV6-5 to TRBJ2-1; TRBD2 agrees at 8 bases. The V gene's germline CDR1 is MNHEY and CDR2 SVGAGI. This CDR3 comprises 13 residues. With 7 bases clipped from V and 9 bases from J, the junction kept 8 bases outside the gene matches.

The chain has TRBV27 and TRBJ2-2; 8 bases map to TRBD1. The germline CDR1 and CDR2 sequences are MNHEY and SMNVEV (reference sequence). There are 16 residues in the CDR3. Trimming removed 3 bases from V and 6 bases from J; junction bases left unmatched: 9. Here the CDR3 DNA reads TGTGCCAGCAGTTTGTCGGACAGGGAGATAGCCGGGGAGCTGTTTTTT. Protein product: CASSLSDREIAGELFF.

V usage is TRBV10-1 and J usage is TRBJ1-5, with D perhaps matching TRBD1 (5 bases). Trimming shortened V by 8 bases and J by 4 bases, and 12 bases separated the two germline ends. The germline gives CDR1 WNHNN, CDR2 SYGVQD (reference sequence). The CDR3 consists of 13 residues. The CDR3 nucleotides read TGCGCCAGCTGCGGACAAAGGAATCAGCCCCAGCATTTT. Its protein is CASCGQRNQPQHF.

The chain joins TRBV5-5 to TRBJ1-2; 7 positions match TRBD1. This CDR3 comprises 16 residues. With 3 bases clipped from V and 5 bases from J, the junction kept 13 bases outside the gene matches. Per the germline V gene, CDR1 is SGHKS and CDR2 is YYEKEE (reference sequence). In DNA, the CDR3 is TGTGCCAGCAGCTCTTCCGCCGGGACAGTTTCTTATGGCTACACCTTC. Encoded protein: CASSSSAGTVSYGYTF.

CDR3 nucleotides: TGTGCCAGTACCGGGACAGGGGTGAACCATGGCTACACCTTC. Translated, it gives CASTGTGVNHGYTF. The rearrangement uses TRBV19 and TRBJ1-2; 10 positions agree with TRBD1. This CDR3 region has 14 residues. Germline V gene lookup returns CDR1 LNHDA and CDR2 SQIVND (reference sequence). V lost 7 bases, J lost 6 bases, and 8 bases stayed unmatched. The full variable domain, with the rest looked up from reference TRBV19 and TRBJ1-2, is DGGITQSPKYLFRKEGQNVTLSCEQNLNHDAMYWYRQDPGQGLRLIYYSQIVNDFQKGDIAEGYSVSREKKESFPLTVTSAQKNPTAFYLCASTGTGVNHGYTFGSGTRLTVV.

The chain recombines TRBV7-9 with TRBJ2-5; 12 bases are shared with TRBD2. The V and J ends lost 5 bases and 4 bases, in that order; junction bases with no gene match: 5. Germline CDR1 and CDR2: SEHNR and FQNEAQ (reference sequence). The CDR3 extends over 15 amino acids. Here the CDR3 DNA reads TGTGCCAGCAGCATTAGACTAGCGGGAGTAGAGACCCAGTACTTC. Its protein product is CASSIRLAGVETQYF.

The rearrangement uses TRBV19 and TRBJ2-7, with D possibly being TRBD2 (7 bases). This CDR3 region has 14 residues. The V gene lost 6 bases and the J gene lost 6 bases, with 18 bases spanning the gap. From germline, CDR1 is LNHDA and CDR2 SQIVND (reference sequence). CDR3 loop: CASSLRGEGGEQYF. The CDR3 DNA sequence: TGTGCCAGTAGCCTGAGGGGGGAGGGCGGCGAGCAGTACTTC.

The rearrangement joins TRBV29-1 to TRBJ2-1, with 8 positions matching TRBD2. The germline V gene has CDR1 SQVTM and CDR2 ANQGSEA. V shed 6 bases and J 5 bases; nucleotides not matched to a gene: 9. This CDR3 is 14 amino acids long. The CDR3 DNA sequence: TGCAGCGTCGTTCTAGCGGGTAACAACAATGAGCAGTTCTTC. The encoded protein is CSVVLAGNNNEQFF.

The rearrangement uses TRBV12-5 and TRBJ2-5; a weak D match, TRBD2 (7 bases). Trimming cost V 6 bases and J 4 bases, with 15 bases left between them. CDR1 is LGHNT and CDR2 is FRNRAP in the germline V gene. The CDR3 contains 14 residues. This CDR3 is CASGQGGGIETQYF. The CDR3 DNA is TGTGCTAGTGGACAGGGAGGGGGTATAGAGACCCAGTACTTC.

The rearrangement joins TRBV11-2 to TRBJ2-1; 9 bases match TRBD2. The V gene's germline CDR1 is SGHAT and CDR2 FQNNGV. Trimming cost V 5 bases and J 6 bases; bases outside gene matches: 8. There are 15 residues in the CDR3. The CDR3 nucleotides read TGTGCCAGCAGCGTTTTAAGGCGGGAGGGCAATGAGCAGTTCTTC. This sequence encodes CASSVLRREGNEQFF.

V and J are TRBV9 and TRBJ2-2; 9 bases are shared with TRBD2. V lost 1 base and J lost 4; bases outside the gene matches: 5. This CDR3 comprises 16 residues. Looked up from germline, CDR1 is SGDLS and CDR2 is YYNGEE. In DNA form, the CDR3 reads TGTGCCAGCAGCGTACAAGCGGGAGGACCCACCGGGGAGCTGTTTTTT. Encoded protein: CASSVQAGGPTGELFF. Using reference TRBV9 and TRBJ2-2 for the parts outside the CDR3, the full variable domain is DSGVTQTPKHLITATGQRVTLRCSPRSGDLSVYWYQQSLDQGLQFLIQYYNGEERAKGNILERFSAQQFPDLHSELNLSSLELGDSALYFCASSVQAGGPTGELFFGEGSRLTVL.

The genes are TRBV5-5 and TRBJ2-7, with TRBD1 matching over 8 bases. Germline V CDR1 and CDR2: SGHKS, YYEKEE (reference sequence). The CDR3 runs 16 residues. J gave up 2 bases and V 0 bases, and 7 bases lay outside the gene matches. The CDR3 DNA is TGTGCCAGCAGCTTGGGGGGGACAGGAAATCCCTACGAGCAGTACTTC. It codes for CASSLGGTGNPYEQYF.

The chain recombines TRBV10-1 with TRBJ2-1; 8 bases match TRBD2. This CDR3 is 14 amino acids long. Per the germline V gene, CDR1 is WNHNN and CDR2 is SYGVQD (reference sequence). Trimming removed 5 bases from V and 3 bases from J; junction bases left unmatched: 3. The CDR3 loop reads CASSSSGSYNEQFF. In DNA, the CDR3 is TGCGCCAGCAGTTCGAGCGGGAGCTACAATGAGCAGTTCTTC.

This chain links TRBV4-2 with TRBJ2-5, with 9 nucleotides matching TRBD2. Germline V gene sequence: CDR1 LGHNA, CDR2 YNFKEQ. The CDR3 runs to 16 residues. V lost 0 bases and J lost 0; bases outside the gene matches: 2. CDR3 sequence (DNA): TGTGCCAGCAGCCAAGAAGGCGGGAGGGACCAAGAGACCCAGTACTTC. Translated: CASSQEGGRDQETQYF.

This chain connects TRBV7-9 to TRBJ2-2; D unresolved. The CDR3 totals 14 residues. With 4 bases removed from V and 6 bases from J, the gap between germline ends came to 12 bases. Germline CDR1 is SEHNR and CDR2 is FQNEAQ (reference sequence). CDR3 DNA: TGTGCCAGCAGCTGGGCCCTGCCACCCGGGGAGCTGTTTTTT. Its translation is CASSWALPPGELFF.

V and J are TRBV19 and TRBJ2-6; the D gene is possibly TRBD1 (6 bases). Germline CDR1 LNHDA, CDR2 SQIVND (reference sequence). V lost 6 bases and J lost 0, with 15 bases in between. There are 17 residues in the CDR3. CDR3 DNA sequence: TGTGCCAGTAGGTGGGACATATTAAGCTCTGGGGCCAACGTCCTGACTTTC. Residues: CASRWDILSSGANVLTF.

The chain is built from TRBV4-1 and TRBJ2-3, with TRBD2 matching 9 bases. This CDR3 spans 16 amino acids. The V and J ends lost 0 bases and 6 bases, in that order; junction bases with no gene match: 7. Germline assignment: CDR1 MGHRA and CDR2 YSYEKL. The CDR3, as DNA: TGCGCCAGCAGCCAAGAGCCTAGCGGGGTTGGGGATACGCAGTATTTT. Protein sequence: CASSQEPSGVGDTQYF.

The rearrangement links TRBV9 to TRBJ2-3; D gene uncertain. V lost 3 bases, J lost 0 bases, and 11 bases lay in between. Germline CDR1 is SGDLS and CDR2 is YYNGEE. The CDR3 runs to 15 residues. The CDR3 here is CASSGVEESTDTQYF. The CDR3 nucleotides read TGTGCCAGCAGCGGGGTTGAGGAGAGCACAGATACGCAGTATTTT.

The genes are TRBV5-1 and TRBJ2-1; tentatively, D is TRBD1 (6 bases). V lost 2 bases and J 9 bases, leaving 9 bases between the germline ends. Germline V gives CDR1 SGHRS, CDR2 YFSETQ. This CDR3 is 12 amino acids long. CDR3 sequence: CASSFVGAEQFF. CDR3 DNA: TGCGCCAGCAGCTTTGTGGGGGCTGAGCAGTTCTTC.

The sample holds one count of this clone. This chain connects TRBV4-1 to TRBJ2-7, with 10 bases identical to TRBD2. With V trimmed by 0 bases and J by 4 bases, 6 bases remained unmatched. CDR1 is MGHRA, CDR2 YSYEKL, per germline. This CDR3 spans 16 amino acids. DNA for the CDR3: TGCGCCAGCAGCCAAGATGGAAGCGGGAGGGGGTACGAGCAGTACTTC. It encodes CASSQDGSGRGYEQYF.

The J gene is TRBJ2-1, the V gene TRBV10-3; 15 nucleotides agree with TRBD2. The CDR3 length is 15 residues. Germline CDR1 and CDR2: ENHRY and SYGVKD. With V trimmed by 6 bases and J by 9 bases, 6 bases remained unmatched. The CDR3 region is CAIREAGLAGGEQFF. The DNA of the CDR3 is TGTGCCATCAGGGAAGCGGGACTAGCGGGAGGTGAGCAGTTCTTC.

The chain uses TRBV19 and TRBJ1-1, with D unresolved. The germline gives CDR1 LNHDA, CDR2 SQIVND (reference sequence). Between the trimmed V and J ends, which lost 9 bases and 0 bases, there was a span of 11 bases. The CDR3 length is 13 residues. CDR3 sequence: CASRKTLNTEAFF. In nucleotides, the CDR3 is TGTGCCAGCAGGAAGACATTGAACACTGAAGCTTTCTTT.

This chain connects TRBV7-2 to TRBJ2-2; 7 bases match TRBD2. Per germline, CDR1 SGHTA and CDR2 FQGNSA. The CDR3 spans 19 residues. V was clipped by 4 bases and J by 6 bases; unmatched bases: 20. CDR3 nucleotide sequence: TGTGCCAGCAGCTCTACCGGGCTAGCGGTTAGGAGTGTTGCCGGGGAGCTGTTTTTT. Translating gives CASSSTGLAVRSVAGELFF.

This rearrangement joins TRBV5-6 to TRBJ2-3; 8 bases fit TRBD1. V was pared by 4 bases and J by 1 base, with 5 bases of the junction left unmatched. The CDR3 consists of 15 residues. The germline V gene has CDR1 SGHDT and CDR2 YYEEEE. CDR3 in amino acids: CASSQGAFGTDTQYF. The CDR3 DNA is TGTGCCAGCAGCCAGGGGGCTTTTGGCACAGATACGCAGTATTTT.

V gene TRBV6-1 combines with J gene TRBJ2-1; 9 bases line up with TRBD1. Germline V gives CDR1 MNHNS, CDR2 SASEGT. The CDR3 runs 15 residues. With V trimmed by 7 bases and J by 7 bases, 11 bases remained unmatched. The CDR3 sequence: CASIPGTGNGNEQFF. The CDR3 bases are TGTGCCAGCATTCCCGGGACAGGGAACGGGAATGAGCAGTTCTTC.

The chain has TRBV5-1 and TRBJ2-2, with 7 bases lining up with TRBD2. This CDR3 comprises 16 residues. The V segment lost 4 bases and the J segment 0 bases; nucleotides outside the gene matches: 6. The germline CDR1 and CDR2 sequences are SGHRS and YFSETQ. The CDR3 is CASSTGLGTNTGELFF. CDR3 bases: TGCGCCAGCAGCACCGGACTAGGTACGAACACCGGGGAGCTGTTTTTT.

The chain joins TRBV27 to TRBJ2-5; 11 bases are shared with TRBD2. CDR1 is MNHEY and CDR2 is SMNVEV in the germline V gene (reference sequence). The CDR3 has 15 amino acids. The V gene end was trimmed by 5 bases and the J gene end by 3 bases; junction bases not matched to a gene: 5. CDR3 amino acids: CASSETTSGKETQYF. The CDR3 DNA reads TGTGCCAGCAGTGAAACGACTAGCGGGAAAGAGACCCAGTACTTC.

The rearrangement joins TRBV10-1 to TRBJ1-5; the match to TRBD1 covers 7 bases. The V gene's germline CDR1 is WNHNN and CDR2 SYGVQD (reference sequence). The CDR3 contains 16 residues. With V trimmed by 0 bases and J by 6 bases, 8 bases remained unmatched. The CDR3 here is CASSESPPGGSQPQHF. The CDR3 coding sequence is TGCGCCAGCAGTGAGTCCCCACCAGGGGGAAGTCAGCCCCAGCATTTT.